This T cell receptor (beta chain) was retrieved from a study of cytomegalovirus exposure and HLA in healthy donors. This clone was seen only once. The antigen is unknown. The PCR contained 60 Vbeta and 13 Jbeta primers. Clones were sequenced by immunoSEQ multiplex PCR, and TCRdb holds only the in-frame ones, with some missing. The table has 80,000 to 100,000 clones, around 68% seen once. General observations from the study: In a later analysis, a genetic analysis reported fewer productive-TCR N-insertions in an Asian-associated ancestry cluster than the cohort average. Later work associated over 15,000 TCR beta sequences with HLA alleles at 0.05 false discovery rate. Reportedly, HLA-A and HLA-B alleles of most subjects were accurately predicted from TCR beta. Researchers reported in a later analysis that common viral pathogens appeared linked to several top clusters.

The clonotype originates from a man in his fifties or sixties in good health and CMV-seronegative. Material: PBMCs.

This CDR3 is CASSLSGTSSYEQYF. CDR3 sequence (DNA): TGTGCCAGCTCACTCTCGGGGACATCCTCCTACGAGCAGTACTTC. The rearrangement links TRBV18 to TRBJ2-7; tentative D call: TRBD1 (6 bases). From germline, CDR1 is KGHSH and CDR2 LQKENI. CDR3 length: 15 amino acids. V shed 4 bases and J shed 0 bases, with 13 bases lying between them. Filled out from reference TRBV18 and TRBJ2-7, the complete variable domain reads NAGVMQNPRHLVRRRGQEARLRCSPMKGHSHVYWYRQLPEEGLKFMVYLQKENIIDESGMPKERFSAEFPKEGPSILRIQQVVRGDSAAYFCASSLSGTSSYEQYFGPGTRLTVT.